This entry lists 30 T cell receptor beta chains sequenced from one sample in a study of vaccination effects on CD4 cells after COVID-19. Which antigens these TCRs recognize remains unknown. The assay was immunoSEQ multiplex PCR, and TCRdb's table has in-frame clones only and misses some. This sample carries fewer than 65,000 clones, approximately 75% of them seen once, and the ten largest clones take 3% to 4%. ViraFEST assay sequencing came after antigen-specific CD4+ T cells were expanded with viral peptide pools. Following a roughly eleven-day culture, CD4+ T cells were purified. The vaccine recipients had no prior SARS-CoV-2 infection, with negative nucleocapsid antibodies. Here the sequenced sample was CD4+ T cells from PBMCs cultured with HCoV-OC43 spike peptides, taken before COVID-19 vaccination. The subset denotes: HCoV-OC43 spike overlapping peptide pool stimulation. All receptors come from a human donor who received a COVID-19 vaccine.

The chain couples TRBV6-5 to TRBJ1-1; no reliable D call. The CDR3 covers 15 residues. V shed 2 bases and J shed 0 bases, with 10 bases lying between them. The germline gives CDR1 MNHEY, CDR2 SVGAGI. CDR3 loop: CASSYAGILNTEAFF. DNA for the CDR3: TGTGCCAGCAGTTACGCGGGGATACTGAACACTGAAGCTTTCTTT.

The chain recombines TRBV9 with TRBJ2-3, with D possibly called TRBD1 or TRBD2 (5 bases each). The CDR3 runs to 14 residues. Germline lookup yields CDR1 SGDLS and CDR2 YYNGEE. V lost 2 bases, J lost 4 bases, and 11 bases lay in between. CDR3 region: CASSVGTAPDTQYF. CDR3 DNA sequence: TGTGCCAGCAGCGTTGGGACCGCGCCAGATACGCAGTATTTT. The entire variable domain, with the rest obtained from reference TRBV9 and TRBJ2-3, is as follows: DSGVTQTPKHLITATGQRVTLRCSPRSGDLSVYWYQQSLDQGLQFLIQYYNGEERAKGNILERFSAQQFPDLHSELNLSSLELGDSALYFCASSVGTAPDTQYFGPGTRLTVL.

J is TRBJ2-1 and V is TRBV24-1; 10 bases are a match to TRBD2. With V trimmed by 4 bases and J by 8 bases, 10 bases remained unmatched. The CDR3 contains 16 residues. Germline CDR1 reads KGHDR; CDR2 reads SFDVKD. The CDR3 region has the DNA TGTGCCACCAGTGAGCCATCTAGCGGGGGTGGCCATGAGCAGTTCTTC. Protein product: CATSEPSSGGGHEQFF.

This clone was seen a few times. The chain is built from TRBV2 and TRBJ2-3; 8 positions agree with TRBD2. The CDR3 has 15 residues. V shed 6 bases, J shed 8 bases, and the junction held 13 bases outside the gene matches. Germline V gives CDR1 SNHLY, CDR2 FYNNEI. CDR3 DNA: TGTGCCAGCAGCGACCTTAGCGGGGCCATACCTACGCAGTATTTT. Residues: CASSDLSGAIPTQYF. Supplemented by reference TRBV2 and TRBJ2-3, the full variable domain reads EPEVTQTPSHQVTQMGQEVILRCVPISNHLYFYWYRQILGQKVEFLVSFYNNEISEKSEIFDDQFSVERPDGSNFTLKIRSTKLEDSAMYFCASSDLSGAIPTQYFGPGTRLTVL.

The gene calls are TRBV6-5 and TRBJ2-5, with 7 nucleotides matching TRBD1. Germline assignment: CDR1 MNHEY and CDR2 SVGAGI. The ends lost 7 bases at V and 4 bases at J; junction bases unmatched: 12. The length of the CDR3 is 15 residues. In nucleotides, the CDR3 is TGTGCCAGCACCGATTTGACAGGGAGCGTAGAGACCCAGTACTTC. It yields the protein CASTDLTGSVETQYF.

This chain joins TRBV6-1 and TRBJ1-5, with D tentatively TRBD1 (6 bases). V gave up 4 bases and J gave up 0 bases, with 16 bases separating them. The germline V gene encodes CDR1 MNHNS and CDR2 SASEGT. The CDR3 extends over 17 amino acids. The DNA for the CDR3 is TGTGCCAGCAGTGGGCCGTTCGGGGGCCTTAGCAATCAGCCCCAGCATTTT. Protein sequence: CASSGPFGGLSNQPQHF.

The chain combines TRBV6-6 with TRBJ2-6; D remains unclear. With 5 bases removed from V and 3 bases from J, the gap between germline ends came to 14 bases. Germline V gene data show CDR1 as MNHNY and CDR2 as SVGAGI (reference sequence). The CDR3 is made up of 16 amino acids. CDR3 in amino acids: CASSTAVWDGANVLTF. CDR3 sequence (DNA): TGTGCCAGCAGTACGGCCGTATGGGATGGGGCCAACGTCCTGACTTTC.

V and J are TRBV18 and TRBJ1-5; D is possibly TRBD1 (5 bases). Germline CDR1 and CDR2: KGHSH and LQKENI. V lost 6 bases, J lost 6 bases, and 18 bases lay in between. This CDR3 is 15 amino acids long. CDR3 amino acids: CASSSNSGTLQPQHF. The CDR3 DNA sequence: TGTGCCAGCTCTTCAAATTCCGGGACGCTTCAGCCCCAGCATTTT. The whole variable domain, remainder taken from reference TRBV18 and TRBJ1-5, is NAGVMQNPRHLVRRRGQEARLRCSPMKGHSHVYWYRQLPEEGLKFMVYLQKENIIDESGMPKERFSAEFPKEGPSILRIQQVVRGDSAAYFCASSSNSGTLQPQHFGDGTRLSIL.

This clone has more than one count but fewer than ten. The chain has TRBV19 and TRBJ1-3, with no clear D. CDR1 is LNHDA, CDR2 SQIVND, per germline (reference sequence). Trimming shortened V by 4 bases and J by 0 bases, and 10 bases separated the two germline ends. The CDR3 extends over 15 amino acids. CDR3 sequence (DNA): TGTGCCAGTAGTAGATCACGGGACTCTGGAAACACCATATATTTT. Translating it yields CASSRSRDSGNTIYF. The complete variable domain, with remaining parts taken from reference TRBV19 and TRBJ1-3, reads DGGITQSPKYLFRKEGQNVTLSCEQNLNHDAMYWYRQDPGQGLRLIYYSQIVNDFQKGDIAEGYSVSREKKESFPLTVTSAQKNPTAFYLCASSRSRDSGNTIYFGEGSWLTVV.

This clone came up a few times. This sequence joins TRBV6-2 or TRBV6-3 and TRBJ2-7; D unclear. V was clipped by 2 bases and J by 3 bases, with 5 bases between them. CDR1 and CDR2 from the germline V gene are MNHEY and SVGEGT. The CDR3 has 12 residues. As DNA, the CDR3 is TGTGCCAGCAGTTACGATATCTACGAGCAGTACGTC. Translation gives CASSYDIYEQYV.

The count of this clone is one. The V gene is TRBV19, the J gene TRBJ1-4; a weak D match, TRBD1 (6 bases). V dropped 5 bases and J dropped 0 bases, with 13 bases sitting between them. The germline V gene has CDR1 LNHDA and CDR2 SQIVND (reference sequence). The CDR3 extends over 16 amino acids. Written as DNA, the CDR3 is TGTGCCAGTAGTCTAGGGGACACCGCAACTAATGAAAAACTGTTTTTT. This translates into CASSLGDTATNEKLFF.

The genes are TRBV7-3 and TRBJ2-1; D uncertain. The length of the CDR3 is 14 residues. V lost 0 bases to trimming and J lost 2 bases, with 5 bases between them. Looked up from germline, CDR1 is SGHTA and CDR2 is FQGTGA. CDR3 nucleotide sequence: TGTGCCAGCAGCTTAACTAAGACCTACAATGAGCAGTTCTTC. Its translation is CASSLTKTYNEQFF.

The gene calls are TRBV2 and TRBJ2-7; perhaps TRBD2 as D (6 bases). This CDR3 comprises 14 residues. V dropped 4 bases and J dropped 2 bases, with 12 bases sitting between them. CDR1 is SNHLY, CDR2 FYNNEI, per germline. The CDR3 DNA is TGTGCCAGCAGTGTAGGTGGGGAGGCCTACGAGCAGTACGTC. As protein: CASSVGGEAYEQYV.

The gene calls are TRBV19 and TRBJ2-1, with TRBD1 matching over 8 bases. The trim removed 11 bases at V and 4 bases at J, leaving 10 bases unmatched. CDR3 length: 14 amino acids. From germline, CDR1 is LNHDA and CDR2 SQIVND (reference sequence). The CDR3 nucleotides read TGTGCCTGTTCCCCAGGGGGCGTGTACAATGAGCAGTTCTTC. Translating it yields CACSPGGVYNEQFF.

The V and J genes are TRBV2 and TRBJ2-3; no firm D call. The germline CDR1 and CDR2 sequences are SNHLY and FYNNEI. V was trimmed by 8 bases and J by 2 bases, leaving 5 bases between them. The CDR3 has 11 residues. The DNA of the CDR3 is TGTGCCAGCGGCAACACAGATACGCAGTATTTT. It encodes CASGNTDTQYF. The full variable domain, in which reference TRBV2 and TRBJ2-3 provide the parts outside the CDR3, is EPEVTQTPSHQVTQMGQEVILRCVPISNHLYFYWYRQILGQKVEFLVSFYNNEISEKSEIFDDQFSVERPDGSNFTLKIRSTKLEDSAMYFCASGNTDTQYFGPGTRLTVL.

This chain's CDR3 is CASNPPTGTGALAAYNEQFF. The CDR3 coding sequence is TGTGCCAGTAACCCCCCTACTGGGACAGGGGCCTTAGCGGCCTACAATGAGCAGTTCTTC. The rearrangement links TRBV19 to TRBJ2-1; 10 bases match TRBD1. Unmatched junction bases numbered 20, after V lost 7 bases and J lost 2 bases. The CDR3 totals 20 residues. CDR1 and CDR2 from the germline V gene are LNHDA and SQIVND (reference sequence).

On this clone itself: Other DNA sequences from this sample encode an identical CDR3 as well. CDR3: CASSLGRQETQYF. In DNA form, the CDR3 reads TGCGCCAGCAGCCTCGGACGCCAAGAGACCCAGTACTTC. The genes are TRBV5-1 and TRBJ2-5; D is ambiguous. The CDR3 is 13 amino acids. CDR1 and CDR2 (germline): SGHRS, YFSETQ. V was pared by 4 bases and J by 1 base, with 8 bases between.

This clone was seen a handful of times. CDR3 region: CASRRQGAAFF. DNA for the CDR3: TGTGCCAGCAGGAGACAGGGGGCAGCTTTCTTT. The chain uses TRBV6-6 and TRBJ1-1, with 10 bases that match TRBD1. V shed 6 bases and J 10 bases; nucleotides not matched to a gene: 2. This CDR3 region has 11 residues. Germline V gene data show CDR1 as MNHNY and CDR2 as SVGAGI (reference sequence).

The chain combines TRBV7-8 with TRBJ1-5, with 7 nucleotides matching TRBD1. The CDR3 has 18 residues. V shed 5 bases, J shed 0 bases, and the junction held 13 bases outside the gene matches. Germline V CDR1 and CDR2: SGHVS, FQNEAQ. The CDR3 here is CASSLRAGGTYSNQPQHF. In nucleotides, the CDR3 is TGTGCCAGCAGCCTTCGGGCAGGGGGAACATATAGCAATCAGCCCCAGCATTTT.

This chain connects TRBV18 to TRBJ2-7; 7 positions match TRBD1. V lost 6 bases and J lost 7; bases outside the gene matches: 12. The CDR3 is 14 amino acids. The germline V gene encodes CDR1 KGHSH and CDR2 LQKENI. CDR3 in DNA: TGTGCCAGCTCTCGAGATAAGGGGGCTTTGGAGCAGTACGTC. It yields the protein CASSRDKGALEQYV.

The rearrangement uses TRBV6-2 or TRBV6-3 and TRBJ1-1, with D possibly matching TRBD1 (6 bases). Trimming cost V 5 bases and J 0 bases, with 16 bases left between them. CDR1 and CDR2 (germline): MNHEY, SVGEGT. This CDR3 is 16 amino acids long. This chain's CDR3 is CASSIWGRTVNTEAFF. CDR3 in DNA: TGTGCCAGCAGTATCTGGGGGCGAACCGTGAACACTGAAGCTTTCTTT.

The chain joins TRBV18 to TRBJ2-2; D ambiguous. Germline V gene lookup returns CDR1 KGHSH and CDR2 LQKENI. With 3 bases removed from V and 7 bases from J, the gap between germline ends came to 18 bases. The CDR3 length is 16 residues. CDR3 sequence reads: CASSPLYGRSGGELFF. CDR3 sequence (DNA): TGTGCCAGCTCACCGTTATACGGAAGGAGTGGCGGGGAGCTGTTTTTT.

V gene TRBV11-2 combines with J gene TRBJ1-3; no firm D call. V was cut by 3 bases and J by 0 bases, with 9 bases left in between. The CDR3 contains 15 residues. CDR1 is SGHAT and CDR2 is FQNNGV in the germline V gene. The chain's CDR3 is CASSLASYSGNTIYF. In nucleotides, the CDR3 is TGTGCCAGCAGCTTGGCCAGCTACTCTGGAAACACCATATATTTT.

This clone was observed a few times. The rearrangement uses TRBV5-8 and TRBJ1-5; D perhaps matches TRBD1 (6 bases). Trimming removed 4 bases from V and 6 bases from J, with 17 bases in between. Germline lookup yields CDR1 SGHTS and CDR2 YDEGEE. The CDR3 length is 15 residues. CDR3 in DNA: TGTGCCAGCAGCCAGGGGTGGGTGACGCGTCAGCCCCAGCATTTT. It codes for CASSQGWVTRQPQHF.

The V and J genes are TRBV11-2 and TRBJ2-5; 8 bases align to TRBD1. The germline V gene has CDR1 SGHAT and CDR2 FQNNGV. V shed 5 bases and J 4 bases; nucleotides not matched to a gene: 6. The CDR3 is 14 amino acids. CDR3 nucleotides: TGTGCCAGCAGCCACGACAGGGGTACAGAGACCCAGTACTTC. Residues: CASSHDRGTETQYF.

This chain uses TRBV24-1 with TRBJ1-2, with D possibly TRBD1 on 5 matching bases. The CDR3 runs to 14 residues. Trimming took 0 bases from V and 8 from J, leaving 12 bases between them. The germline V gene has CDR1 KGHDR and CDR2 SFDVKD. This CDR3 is CATSDLLTVGGYTF. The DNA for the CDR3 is TGTGCCACCAGTGATTTGTTGACAGTCGGCGGCTACACCTTC.

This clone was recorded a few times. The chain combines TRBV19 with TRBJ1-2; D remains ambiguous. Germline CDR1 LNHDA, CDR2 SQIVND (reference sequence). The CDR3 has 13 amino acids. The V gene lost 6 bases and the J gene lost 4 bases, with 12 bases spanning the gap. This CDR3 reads CASRDGGSYGYTF. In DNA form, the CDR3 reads TGTGCCAGTAGGGACGGTGGGAGCTATGGCTACACCTTC.

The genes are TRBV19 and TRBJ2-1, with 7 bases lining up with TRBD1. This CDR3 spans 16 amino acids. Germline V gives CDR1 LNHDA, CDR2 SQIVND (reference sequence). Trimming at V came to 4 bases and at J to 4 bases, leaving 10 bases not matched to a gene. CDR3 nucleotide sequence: TGTGCCAGTAGTAGGACACAGGGGCCACTGTACAATGAGCAGTTCTTC. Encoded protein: CASSRTQGPLYNEQFF.

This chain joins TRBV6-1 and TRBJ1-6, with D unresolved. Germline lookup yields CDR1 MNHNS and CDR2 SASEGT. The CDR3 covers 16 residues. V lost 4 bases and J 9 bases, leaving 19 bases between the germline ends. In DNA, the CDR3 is TGTGCCAGCAGTGGGGATCAGTGGTTGTTGAGTTCACCCCTCCACTTT. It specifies CASSGDQWLLSSPLHF.

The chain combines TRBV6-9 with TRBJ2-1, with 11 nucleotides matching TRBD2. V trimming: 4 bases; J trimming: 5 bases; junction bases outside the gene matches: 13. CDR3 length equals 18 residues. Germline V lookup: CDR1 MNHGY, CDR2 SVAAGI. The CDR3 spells CASSSGLAGRNRHNEQFF. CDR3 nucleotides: TGTGCCAGCAGTTCAGGACTAGCGGGCCGAAACAGGCACAATGAGCAGTTCTTC.